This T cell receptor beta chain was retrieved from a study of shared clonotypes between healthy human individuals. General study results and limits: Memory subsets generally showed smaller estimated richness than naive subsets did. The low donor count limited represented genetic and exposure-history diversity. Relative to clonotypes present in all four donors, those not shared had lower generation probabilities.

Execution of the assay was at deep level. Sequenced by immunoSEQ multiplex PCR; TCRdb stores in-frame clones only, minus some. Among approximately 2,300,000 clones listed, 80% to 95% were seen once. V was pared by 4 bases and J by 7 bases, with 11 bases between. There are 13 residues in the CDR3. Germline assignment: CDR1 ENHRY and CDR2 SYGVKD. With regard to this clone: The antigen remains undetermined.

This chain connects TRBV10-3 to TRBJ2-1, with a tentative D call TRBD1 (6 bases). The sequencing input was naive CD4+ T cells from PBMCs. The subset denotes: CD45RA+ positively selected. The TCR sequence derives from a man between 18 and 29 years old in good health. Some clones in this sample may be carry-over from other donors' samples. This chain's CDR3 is CAISGTGSNEQFF. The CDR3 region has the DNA TGTGCCATCAGTGGTACAGGGTCGAATGAGCAGTTCTTC.